What follows are 27 T cell receptor beta chains derived from one specimen sequenced in a study of neurological immune-mediated disorders. TCRdb recomputed calls from the 5' RACE reads with MiXCR, one row per CDR3 protein. The sample has more than 70,000 distinct CDR3 sequences, 10% seen once. The sample comprised PBMCs. These receptors originate from a middle-aged man in good health.

This clonotype has only a few counts. Written as DNA, the CDR3 is TGTGCCACCCGTACTCCAGGGAAGGCGGGCTATGGCTACACCTTC. Its translation: CATRTPGKAGYGYTF. This rearrangement joins TRBV2 to TRBJ1-2; TRBD1 is a possible D gene (5 bases). Germline V gene sequence: CDR1 SNHLY, CDR2 FYNNEI. V was cut by 10 bases and J by 4 bases, with 22 bases left in between. The length of the CDR3 is 15 residues.

This clonotype came up many times. The genes are TRBV20-1 and TRBJ2-5, with TRBD2 matching 14 bases. CDR1 DFQATT and CDR2 SNEGSKA come from the germline V gene (reference sequence). This CDR3 has 17 residues. V was pared by 6 bases and J by 2 bases, with 11 bases of the junction left unmatched. The CDR3 loop reads CSAPGTSGRDVQETQYF. The CDR3, as DNA: TGCAGTGCCCCCGGGACTAGCGGGAGAGACGTACAAGAGACCCAGTACTTC.

Ten or more counts support this clonotype. CDR3 coding DNA: TGTGCCAGCAACGCCAGACTAGCGTCTACCTACGAGCAGTACTTC. Protein: CASNARLASTYEQYF. The chain has TRBV28 and TRBJ2-7; 8 bases agree with TRBD2. Germline CDR1 and CDR2: MDHEN and SYDVKM. Losses at the gene ends were 7 bases for V and 2 bases for J; bases not matched to a gene: 10. There are 15 residues in the CDR3.

The chain carries TRBV7-3 and TRBJ2-5; a weak D match, TRBD1 (5 bases). The CDR3 extends over 15 amino acids. Trimming removed 0 bases from V and 4 bases from J, with 12 bases in between. The V gene's germline CDR1 is SGHTA and CDR2 FQGTGA. The CDR3 reads CASSLTWGATETQYF. The CDR3 nucleotides are TGTGCCAGCAGCTTAACGTGGGGCGCAACAGAGACCCAGTACTTC.

In its sample, this clonotype was seen many times. The chain couples TRBV6-5 to TRBJ1-2, with D perhaps TRBD1 (6 bases). The CDR3 runs 13 residues. Germline loops: CDR1 MNHEY, CDR2 SVGAGI. V was shortened by 6 bases and J by 6 bases, with 14 bases between the two germline ends. The CDR3 DNA reads TGTGCCAGCAGATCAGGGGAACGGAATGGCTACACCTTC. Translation gives CASRSGERNGYTF.

This clonotype was observed at least ten times. The genes are TRBV29-1 and TRBJ2-1; D possibly corresponds to TRBD1 (6 bases). CDR3 length: 13 residues. The germline gives CDR1 SQVTM, CDR2 ANQGSEA. Trimming cost V 4 bases and J 1 base, with 8 bases left between them. In DNA form, the CDR3 reads TGCAGCGTTGTCAGGGGTTCCTACAATGAGCAGTTCTTC. This translates into CSVVRGSYNEQFF.

This clonotype was seen at least ten times. This chain joins TRBV28 and TRBJ1-6, with TRBD1 identical over 7 bases. Germline CDR1 and CDR2: MDHEN and SYDVKM. V lost 8 bases to trimming and J lost 9 bases; unmatched junction nucleotides: 4. The CDR3 covers 12 residues. This chain's CDR3 is CASGGGLSPLHF. The DNA of the CDR3 is TGTGCCAGCGGAGGGGGCCTTTCACCCCTCCACTTT.

This clonotype was seen repeatedly, ten times or more. The chain is built from TRBV20-1 and TRBJ2-1; 8 nucleotides align to TRBD2. The CDR3 contains 12 residues. Germline CDR1 DFQATT, CDR2 SNEGSKA (reference sequence). V was pared by 3 bases and J by 6 bases, with 1 base of the junction left unmatched. The CDR3 loop is CSASGGANEQFF. The CDR3 DNA follows: TGCAGTGCTAGCGGGGGGGCCAATGAGCAGTTCTTC.

This clonotype was recorded many times. The chain carries TRBV7-9 and TRBJ2-6; D perhaps matches TRBD1 (5 bases). The CDR3 sequence is 15 residues long. Germline V CDR1 and CDR2: SEHNR, FQNEAQ (reference sequence). V dropped 3 bases and J dropped 2 bases, with 8 bases sitting between them. CDR3 DNA sequence: TGTGCCAGCAGCTTCCAGGGCCCTGGGGCCAACGTCCTGACTTTC. It is translated as CASSFQGPGANVLTF.

The chain recombines TRBV19 with TRBJ2-1; 10 bases align to TRBD2. The junction had 5 bases not matched to a gene; V was cut back by 1 base and J by 5 bases. This CDR3 is built from 16 residues. Germline CDR1 reads LNHDA; CDR2 reads SQIVND (reference sequence). The CDR3 loop reads CASSIGGLAVNNEQFF. CDR3 DNA: TGTGCCAGTAGTATAGGAGGACTAGCGGTTAACAATGAGCAGTTCTTC.

Remarks on this clonotype: The germline gene is not matched at one end of the junction; a read error may be the cause. The chain uses TRBV19 and TRBJ1-5; no firm D call. Germline loops: CDR1 LNHDA, CDR2 SQIVND (reference sequence). This CDR3 region has 15 residues. In DNA, the CDR3 is TGTGCCAGTAGTGTGACCGAGTATAGCAATCAGCACCAGCATTTT. This encodes CASSVTEYSNQHQHF. The full variable domain, rest sourced from reference TRBV19 and TRBJ1-5, is DGGITQSPKYLFRKEGQNVTLSCEQNLNHDAMYWYRQDPGQGLRLIYYSQIVNDFQKGDIAEGYSVSREKKESFPLTVTSAQKNPTAFYLCASSVTEYSNQHQHFGDGTRLSIL.

This clonotype has ten or more counts. The chain links TRBV5-1 to TRBJ2-2, with D possibly matching TRBD2 (5 bases). CDR3 size: 14 residues. Germline V gene data show CDR1 as SGHRS and CDR2 as YFSETQ. Trimming took off 4 bases at V and 6 bases at J, with 13 bases between the two ends. CDR3 amino acids: CASSTRLASGELFF. Written as DNA, the CDR3 is TGCGCCAGCAGCACACGTTTAGCGTCCGGGGAGCTGTTTTTT.

This clonotype was found many times. The genes are TRBV20-1 and TRBJ1-1; D unclear. The CDR3 extends over 13 amino acids. Germline CDR1 is DFQATT and CDR2 is SNEGSKA (reference sequence). V was pared by 5 bases and J by 1 base, with 11 bases between. DNA for the CDR3: TGCAGTGCTGACCGATCAACGAACACTGAAGCTTTCTTT. It is translated as CSADRSTNTEAFF.

This clonotype showed up just a few times. A much bigger clone sits one base away, suggesting this may be a read error. The CDR3 does not close with the conserved phenylalanine or tryptophan, likely indicating a read error. The chain employs TRBV6-1 and TRBJ2-7, with D possibly TRBD1 on 5 matching bases. Germline CDR1 is MNHNS and CDR2 is SASEGT. Trimming left V 5 bases short and J 7 bases short, with 21 bases between. CDR3 length: 15 amino acids. The CDR3 region is CASSPDSSIGNEQYS. For the CDR3, the DNA is TGTGCCAGCAGTCCCGACAGTAGTATAGGGAATGAGCAGTACTCC.

The rearrangement joins TRBV20-1 to TRBJ1-3, with D tentatively TRBD1 (6 bases). Germline loops: CDR1 DFQATT, CDR2 SNEGSKA (reference sequence). Trimming pared 5 bases from V and 2 bases from J, leaving 16 bases between. The CDR3 length is 15 residues. The CDR3 sequence: CSAVEGGFTGNTIYF. The DNA of the CDR3 is TGCAGTGCTGTGGAAGGGGGATTCACTGGAAACACCATATATTTT.

Worth noting for this clonotype: This clone may be a read error of a much larger clone one base away. V and J are TRBV5-5 and TRBJ2-7; the match to TRBD2 covers 11 bases. Looked up from germline, CDR1 is SGHKS and CDR2 is YYEKEE (reference sequence). V was pared by 3 bases and J by 5 bases, with 10 bases of the junction left unmatched. The CDR3 runs 16 residues. CDR3 amino acids: CASSSDLTSGTHEQYF. CDR3 DNA sequence: TGTGCCAGCAGCTCCGATCTGACTAGCGGGACCCACGAGCAGTACTTC. Full variable domain (outside the CDR3, taken from reference TRBV5-5 and TRBJ2-7): DAGVTQSPTHLIKTRGQQVTLRCSPISGHKSVSWYQQVLGQGPQFIFQYYEKEERGRGNFPDRFSARQFPNYSSELNVNALLLGDSALYLCASSSDLTSGTHEQYFGPGTRLTVT.

This clonotype showed up many times. The chain joins TRBV10-2 to TRBJ2-4; D is unclear. This CDR3 spans 11 amino acids. Germline CDR1 is WSHSY and CDR2 is SAAADI. The V end lost 2 bases, the J end lost 6 bases, and 2 bases lay between the germline ends. Here the CDR3 DNA reads TGCGCCAGCAGTGAGCTAAACATTCAGTACTTC. This codes for CASSELNIQYF.

The CDR3 here is CASRARGTPGVEQYF. In DNA, the CDR3 is TGTGCCAGCAGGGCCCGGGGGACCCCAGGGGTCGAGCAGTACTTC. V and J are TRBV28 and TRBJ2-7, with D perhaps TRBD1 or TRBD2 (6 bases each). The V gene's germline CDR1 is MDHEN and CDR2 SYDVKM. This CDR3 contains 15 residues. V was trimmed by 6 bases and J by 6 bases, leaving 21 bases between them.

This clonotype occurred many times. J is TRBJ1-5 and V is TRBV7-2; D is undetermined. Per germline, CDR1 SGHTA and CDR2 FQGNSA. Trimming shortened V by 2 bases and J by 6 bases, and 8 bases separated the two germline ends. The CDR3 is made up of 13 amino acids. Here the CDR3 DNA reads TGTGCCAGCAGCTTATCTGTTGGTCAGCCCCAGCATTTT. Translated, it gives CASSLSVGQPQHF. Drawing the rest from reference TRBV7-2 and TRBJ1-5, the complete variable domain is GAGVSQSPSNKVTEKGKDVELRCDPISGHTALYWYRQSLGQGLEFLIYFQGNSAPDKSGLPSDRFSAERTGGSVSTLTIQRTQQEDSAVYLCASSLSVGQPQHFGDGTRLSIL.

The chain recombines TRBV24-1 with TRBJ2-1, with TRBD2 matching 8 bases. Germline CDR1 reads KGHDR; CDR2 reads SFDVKD. The CDR3 sequence is 16 residues long. J was trimmed by 0 bases and V by 4 bases; bases with no gene match: 4. The CDR3 sequence: CATSDSLADSYNEQFF. The CDR3 coding sequence is TGTGCCACCAGTGACTCACTAGCGGACTCCTACAATGAGCAGTTCTTC.

This clonotype was counted at least ten times. The chain uses TRBV12-3 or TRBV12-4 and TRBJ2-7; D perhaps matches TRBD2 (5 bases). This CDR3 is 14 amino acids long. Trimming pared 0 bases from V and 2 bases from J, leaving 8 bases between. The CDR3 nucleotides read TGTGCCAGCAGTTTAGCGGGAGCCCCCTACGAGCAGTACTTC. This sequence encodes CASSLAGAPYEQYF.

This clonotype came up many times. The chain is built from TRBV11-2 and TRBJ2-7, with TRBD1 as a possible D gene (6 bases). The CDR3 is 16 amino acids. CDR1 and CDR2 (germline): SGHAT, FQNNGV. V dropped 1 base and J dropped 2 bases, with 15 bases sitting between them. CDR3 sequence reads: CASSLGLGASAYEQYF. The CDR3 DNA is TGTGCCAGCAGCTTAGGGTTGGGGGCATCCGCCTACGAGCAGTACTTC.

At least ten counts were recorded for this clonotype. This chain links TRBV7-9 with TRBJ1-1; no definite D call. The length of the CDR3 is 13 residues. CDR1 is SEHNR and CDR2 is FQNEAQ in the germline V gene (reference sequence). Trimming removed 5 bases from V and 3 bases from J, with 10 bases in between. The CDR3: CASSKTIDTEAFF. The CDR3 DNA follows: TGTGCCAGCAGCAAAACTATCGACACTGAAGCTTTCTTT. Full variable domain (rest looked up from reference TRBV7-9 and TRBJ1-1): DTGVSQNPRHKITKRGQNVTFRCDPISEHNRLYWYRQTLGQGPEFLTYFQNEAQLEKSRLLSDRFSAERPKGSFSTLEIQRTEQGDSAMYLCASSKTIDTEAFFGQGTRLTVV.

This clonotype was seen a handful of times. The chain recombines TRBV5-1 with TRBJ1-1; 7 nucleotides agree with TRBD1. Per germline, CDR1 SGHRS and CDR2 YFSETQ. This CDR3 has 14 residues. V lost 4 bases and J lost 1; bases outside the gene matches: 4. CDR3 protein: CASSLQGGNTEAFF. CDR3 in DNA: TGCGCCAGCAGCCTTCAGGGGGGGAACACTGAAGCTTTCTTT.

This clonotype was found many times. The chain is built from TRBV2 and TRBJ1-2; unclear D gene. V lost 4 bases and J lost 8, with 5 bases in between. The CDR3 extends over 10 amino acids. CDR1 and CDR2 (germline): SNHLY, FYNNEI. CDR3 amino acids: CASSVVGYTF. The CDR3 nucleotides are TGTGCCAGCAGTGTGGTCGGCTACACCTTC. Full variable domain (outside the CDR3, taken from reference TRBV2 and TRBJ1-2): EPEVTQTPSHQVTQMGQEVILRCVPISNHLYFYWYRQILGQKVEFLVSFYNNEISEKSEIFDDQFSVERPDGSNFTLKIRSTKLEDSAMYFCASSVVGYTFGSGTRLTVV.

This clonotype was detected ten times or more. This chain uses TRBV11-2 with TRBJ2-1; no firm D call. Germline V gene data show CDR1 as SGHAT and CDR2 as FQNNGV. The CDR3 runs to 14 residues. V lost 0 bases to trimming and J lost 4 bases, with 7 bases between them. The CDR3 loop is CASSLDQEYNEQFF. The CDR3 DNA follows: TGTGCCAGCAGCTTAGATCAAGAGTACAATGAGCAGTTCTTC.

This clonotype rates as medium-sized. The gene calls are TRBV6-5 and TRBJ2-3; D may be TRBD2 (5 bases). Per germline, CDR1 MNHEY and CDR2 SVGAGI. Trimming removed 4 bases from V and 3 bases from J, with 11 bases in between. The CDR3 has 14 amino acids. CDR3 sequence (DNA): TGTGCCAGCAGTTCGGCGGGCCCGACAGATACGCAGTATTTT. Protein: CASSSAGPTDTQYF.